The next 28 T cell receptor beta chains were all read from a single sample in a study of early T cells in non-severe SARS-CoV-2 infection. TCRdb re-called the 5' RACE reads with MiXCR, one entry per CDR3 protein. The repertoire consists of around 65,000 distinct CDR3 sequences, with around 13% occurring once and the leading ten covering roughly 1.4%. The sequenced sample was whole blood, obtained at baseline. The receptors originated from an adult who was a healthcare worker with PCR-confirmed SARS-CoV-2 infection or an uninfected control (not recorded which).

This clonotype was observed a few times. The rearrangement joins TRBV12-5 to TRBJ2-3; perhaps TRBD2 as D (5 bases). Trimming took 8 bases from V and 1 from J, leaving 10 bases between them. Per germline, CDR1 LGHNT and CDR2 FRNRAP. CDR3 length: 13 amino acids. The DNA of the CDR3 is TGTGCTAGTCTAGCCTATGGCACAGATACGCAGTATTTT. Translating gives CASLAYGTDTQYF. The variable domain in full, completed from reference TRBV12-5 and TRBJ2-3, reads DARVTQTPRHKVTEMGQEVTMRCQPILGHNTVFWYRQTMMQGLELLAYFRNRAPLDDSGMPKDRFSAEMPDATLATLKIQPSEPRDSAVYFCASLAYGTDTQYFGPGTRLTVL.

This clonotype was counted only a few times. The chain uses TRBV7-2 and TRBJ2-7; a possible D gene is TRBD1 (5 bases). Trimming removed 3 bases at V and 6 bases at J, with 12 bases between. The CDR3 has 13 amino acids. CDR1 and CDR2 from the germline V gene are SGHTA and FQGNSA. The CDR3, as DNA: TGTGCCAGCAGCTTCAGGGATTGGGGCGAGCAGTACTTC. Translating it yields CASSFRDWGEQYF.

The CDR3 spells CASSRWTGGDNEQFF. Written as DNA, the CDR3 is TGTGCCAGCAGCAGGTGGACGGGAGGTGATAATGAGCAGTTCTTC. The V call is TRBV7-2, the J call TRBJ2-1; TRBD2 aligns across 7 bases. This CDR3 spans 15 amino acids. CDR1 and CDR2 (germline): SGHTA, FQGNSA. The trim removed 5 bases at V and 7 bases at J, leaving 11 bases unmatched.

This clonotype was recorded at least ten times. The rearrangement uses TRBV28 and TRBJ1-1; the match to TRBD1 covers 7 bases. The junction had 7 bases not matched to a gene; V was cut back by 5 bases and J by 7 bases. Germline CDR1 reads MDHEN; CDR2 reads SYDVKM. This CDR3 has 13 amino acids. The CDR3 coding sequence is TGTGCCAGCAGTCAATCGACAGGGATTGAAGCTTTCTTT. This codes for CASSQSTGIEAFF.

This clonotype was seen repeatedly, ten times or more. The chain has TRBV6-2 or TRBV6-3 and TRBJ1-1, with 8 nucleotides matching TRBD1. CDR3 size: 14 residues. V lost 4 bases, J lost 0 bases, and 1 base stayed unmatched. The germline gives CDR1 MNHEY, CDR2 SVGEGT. For the CDR3, the DNA is TGTGCCAGCAGTTCGGACAGGGTGAACACTGAAGCTTTCTTT. It codes for CASSSDRVNTEAFF.

The gene calls are TRBV6-5 and TRBJ2-1; D could derive from TRBD1 or TRBD2 (5 bases each). This CDR3 has 16 amino acids. The germline gives CDR1 MNHEY, CDR2 SVGAGI. The V end lost 0 bases, the J end lost 2 bases, and 11 bases lay between the germline ends. CDR3: CASSYSGTGTYNEQFF. CDR3 bases: TGTGCCAGCAGTTACTCAGGGACGGGTACCTACAATGAGCAGTTCTTC.

This clonotype was detected a few times. The J gene is TRBJ2-3, the V gene TRBV6-6; no clear D gene. The CDR3 spans 14 residues. Germline CDR1 is MNHNY and CDR2 is SVGAGI (reference sequence). The V end was cut by 0 bases, the J end by 4 bases, with 8 bases between. This chain's CDR3 is CASSYSMEPDTQYF. CDR3 coding DNA: TGTGCCAGCAGTTACTCAATGGAGCCAGATACGCAGTATTTT.

This clonotype was seen more than once but under ten times. The chain recombines TRBV11-2 with TRBJ2-7, with D possibly TRBD1 on 5 matching bases. CDR1 and CDR2 from the germline V gene are SGHAT and FQNNGV. This CDR3 is built from 18 residues. Trimming stripped 4 bases from V and 2 bases from J, with 24 bases between. The CDR3 DNA sequence: TGTGCCAGCAGCTCCCAGGGTTCTTCTTCAGGCCTTCCCTACGAGCAGTACTTC. This gives the protein CASSSQGSSSGLPYEQYF.

There are a few counts of this clonotype. The genes are TRBV29-1 and TRBJ2-4; D is undetermined. Germline CDR1 and CDR2: SQVTM and ANQGSEA. The CDR3 contains 12 residues. V lost 4 bases, J lost 1 base, and 5 bases lay in between. The CDR3 reads CSVGHAKNIQYF. The CDR3, as DNA: TGCAGCGTTGGGCATGCCAAAAACATTCAGTACTTC.

The rearrangement joins TRBV6-1 to TRBJ2-2; no clear D. Germline V gene sequence: CDR1 MNHNS, CDR2 SASEGT. The V gene lost 8 bases and the J gene lost 0 bases, with 7 bases spanning the gap. CDR3 length equals 13 residues. The CDR3 loop is CASCPSNTGELFF. CDR3 nucleotides: TGTGCCAGCTGCCCTTCGAACACCGGGGAGCTGTTTTTT.

The rearrangement links TRBV12-3 or TRBV12-4 to TRBJ1-2; D gene unclear. The V gene lost 6 bases and the J gene lost 0 bases, with 8 bases spanning the gap. This CDR3 is built from 13 residues. CDR3 sequence reads: CASRLGANYGYTF. CDR3 DNA sequence: TGTGCCAGCAGGCTCGGTGCTAACTATGGCTACACCTTC.

The V gene is TRBV6-6, the J gene TRBJ2-1, with TRBD2 matching 8 bases. The CDR3 consists of 14 residues. The V gene's germline CDR1 is MNHNY and CDR2 SVGAGI (reference sequence). Unmatched junction bases numbered 2, after V lost 7 bases and J lost 0 bases. CDR3 bases: TGTGCCAGCACTGGGACTAGCTCCTACAATGAGCAGTTCTTC. Residues: CASTGTSSYNEQFF.

This chain connects TRBV29-1 to TRBJ2-1; 7 bases agree with TRBD2. CDR1 is SQVTM and CDR2 is ANQGSEA in the germline V gene. J lost 4 bases, V lost 6 bases, and 12 bases had no gene match. The CDR3 is 15 amino acids. The CDR3, as DNA: TGCAGCGTCTCTCATCGACTAGCAGAATACAATGAGCAGTTCTTC. Amino acids: CSVSHRLAEYNEQFF.

This clonotype occurred once. The rearrangement links TRBV10-2 to TRBJ1-3, with TRBD1 matching over 8 bases. The CDR3 runs to 15 residues. The junction had 4 bases not matched to a gene; V was cut back by 2 bases and J by 4 bases. Germline values: CDR1 WSHSY, CDR2 SAAADI. The CDR3 is CASSEPTGGGNTIYF. The CDR3 nucleotides read TGCGCCAGCAGTGAGCCTACAGGGGGAGGAAACACCATATATTTT.

This clonotype has only a few counts. The J gene is TRBJ2-3, the V gene TRBV11-2; possibly TRBD1 or TRBD2 for D (5 bases each). Germline loops: CDR1 SGHAT, CDR2 FQNNGV. The V and J ends lost 5 bases and 5 bases respectively, with 8 bases between them. This CDR3 region has 12 residues. CDR3 sequence reads: CASSPRGDTQYF. DNA of the CDR3: TGTGCCAGCAGCCCGAGGGGAGATACGCAGTATTTT.

This clonotype was recorded many times. The gene calls are TRBV7-8 and TRBJ1-1, with D possibly matching TRBD1 (5 bases). CDR1 SGHVS and CDR2 FQNEAQ come from the germline V gene. The CDR3 is 16 residues long. V lost 2 bases, J lost 11 bases, and 24 bases lay in between. The CDR3, as DNA: TGTGCCAGCAGCTTAATCGGTGACGGACCCGCACAGGAGGCTTTCTTT. Its protein is CASSLIGDGPAQEAFF.

This clonotype has at least ten counts. The J gene is TRBJ2-3, the V gene TRBV20-1; D call uncertain. This CDR3 has 14 residues. V lost 3 bases and J 7 bases, leaving 17 bases between the germline ends. Germline assignment: CDR1 DFQATT and CDR2 SNEGSKA (reference sequence). CDR3 DNA sequence: TGCAGTGCTAGTCCAGGCTTGGCAGGCTATACGCAGTATTTT. This encodes CSASPGLAGYTQYF.

This clonotype was observed a few times. V usage is TRBV6-2 or TRBV6-3 and J usage is TRBJ1-1; D unresolved. The CDR3 runs to 15 residues. Germline CDR1 is MNHEY and CDR2 is SVGEGT. Trimming took 0 bases from V and 1 from J, leaving 9 bases between them. The CDR3 DNA reads as TGTGCCAGCAGTTACTCGGAGACACCGAACACTGAAGCTTTCTTT. Translation: CASSYSETPNTEAFF.

This clonotype was recorded a few times. The CDR3 loop reads CASSRGQGNEQYF. The DNA of the CDR3 is TGTGCCAGCAGCCGGGGACAGGGTAATGAGCAGTACTTC. The chain has TRBV7-9 and TRBJ2-7, with TRBD1 matching 9 bases. The V gene end was trimmed by 5 bases and the J gene end by 7 bases; junction bases not matched to a gene: 6. The CDR3 loop spans 13 amino acids. Germline V gene data show CDR1 as SEHNR and CDR2 as FQNEAQ (reference sequence).

The rearrangement joins TRBV5-1 to TRBJ1-1; D is ambiguous. Germline lookup yields CDR1 SGHRS and CDR2 YFSETQ. V was cut by 0 bases and J by 3 bases, with 12 bases left in between. The CDR3 totals 15 residues. CDR3 sequence reads: CASSLVWGVDTEAFF. The CDR3 coding sequence is TGCGCCAGCAGCTTGGTTTGGGGAGTGGACACTGAAGCTTTCTTT. The variable domain in full, with the rest retrieved from reference TRBV5-1 and TRBJ1-1, is KAGVTQTPRYLIKTRGQQVTLSCSPISGHRSVSWYQQTPGQGLQFLFEYFSETQRNKGNFPGRFSGRQFSNSRSEMNVSTLELGDSALYLCASSLVWGVDTEAFFGQGTRLTVV.

At least ten counts were recorded for this clonotype. The CDR3 here is CASSSPDFGLNTGELFF. The CDR3 region has the DNA TGTGCCAGCAGCTCCCCCGATTTTGGATTAAACACCGGGGAGCTGTTTTTT. The chain recombines TRBV5-5 with TRBJ2-2; no firm D call. This CDR3 has 17 residues. V lost 3 bases to trimming and J lost 2 bases, with 17 bases between them. From germline, CDR1 is SGHKS and CDR2 YYEKEE (reference sequence).

The V call is TRBV11-2, the J call TRBJ1-5; 8 bases line up with TRBD1. In germline, CDR1 is SGHAT, CDR2 FQNNGV. This CDR3 has 14 amino acids. The ends lost 3 bases at V and 5 bases at J; junction bases unmatched: 3. For the CDR3, the DNA is TGTGCCAGCAGCTTGACAGGGGCCGATCAGCCCCAGCATTTT. It translates to CASSLTGADQPQHF.

This clonotype was counted many times. J is TRBJ1-1 and V is TRBV12-3 or TRBV12-4; 8 bases are a match to TRBD1. V was clipped by 6 bases and J by 1 base; unmatched bases: 7. The CDR3 is made up of 15 amino acids. CDR3 sequence: CASRNRDRRNTEAFF. CDR3 sequence (DNA): TGTGCCAGCAGGAACCGGGACAGGAGGAACACTGAAGCTTTCTTT.

This clonotype was seen many times. The V gene is TRBV28, the J gene TRBJ2-1, with TRBD2 as a possible D gene (5 bases). The CDR3 has 14 residues. Trimming left V 4 bases short and J 0 bases short, with 7 bases between. Germline lookup yields CDR1 MDHEN and CDR2 SYDVKM. In DNA, the CDR3 is TGTGCCAGCAGTTCGGGATACTCCTACAATGAGCAGTTCTTC. Its protein is CASSSGYSYNEQFF.

This clonotype showed up many times. This chain links TRBV9 with TRBJ1-6; D is perhaps TRBD1 (5 bases). V lost 7 bases and J 5 bases, leaving 16 bases between the germline ends. Per germline, CDR1 SGDLS and CDR2 YYNGEE. The CDR3 length is 15 residues. CDR3 nucleotides: TGTGCCAGCGGACGGTATGGGGGGAATAATTCACCCCTCCACTTT. It is translated as CASGRYGGNNSPLHF.

The rearrangement uses TRBV18 and TRBJ2-2, with 8 bases fitting TRBD1. This CDR3 comprises 15 residues. The V gene end was trimmed by 5 bases and the J gene end by 1 base; junction bases not matched to a gene: 3. Germline assignment: CDR1 KGHSH and CDR2 LQKENI. CDR3 nucleotide sequence: TGTGCCAGCTCAATCGGACAGGGGAACACCGGGGAGCTGTTTTTT. Its protein is CASSIGQGNTGELFF. Combining the CDR3 with reference TRBV18 and TRBJ2-2 gives the whole variable domain NAGVMQNPRHLVRRRGQEARLRCSPMKGHSHVYWYRQLPEEGLKFMVYLQKENIIDESGMPKERFSAEFPKEGPSILRIQQVVRGDSAAYFCASSIGQGNTGELFFGEGSRLTVL.

In this sample, this clonotype turned up a few times. The genes are TRBV19 and TRBJ1-5; D perhaps matches TRBD1 (5 bases). The CDR3 covers 15 residues. Germline V lookup: CDR1 LNHDA, CDR2 SQIVND (reference sequence). V lost 3 bases and J lost 4, with 13 bases in between. The CDR3 loop is CASSIPGLPNQPQHF. CDR3 coding DNA: TGTGCCAGTAGTATCCCGGGACTGCCTAATCAGCCCCAGCATTTT.

This clonotype was found many times. The chain employs TRBV15 and TRBJ2-1; 8 bases match TRBD2. The CDR3 has 17 residues. Germline V gene sequence: CDR1 LNHNV, CDR2 YYDKDF (reference sequence). The junction had 12 bases not matched to a gene; V was cut back by 0 bases and J by 8 bases. In DNA, the CDR3 is TGTGCCACCAGCAGAGATCAGATAGCGGGGCCCTCGTATGAGCAGTTCTTC. The encoded protein is CATSRDQIAGPSYEQFF.